The 5 T cell receptor beta chains below were found in one sample sequenced in a study of early T cells in non-severe SARS-CoV-2 infection. One entry per CDR3 protein results from TCRdb running MiXCR on the 5' RACE reads. Counted here are some 12,000 distinct CDR3 sequences, 4.8% occurring once; the ten biggest clones make up more than 8%. The material sequenced was whole blood. These receptors were collected from an adult who was a healthcare worker with PCR-confirmed SARS-CoV-2 infection or an uninfected control (not recorded which).

This clonotype is classed as medium-sized (0.01 to 0.1%). The chain recombines TRBV18 with TRBJ2-1; D is unresolved. The CDR3 is made up of 16 amino acids. The germline V gene encodes CDR1 KGHSH and CDR2 LQKENI. V gave up 2 bases and J gave up 0 bases, with 11 bases separating them. The CDR3, as DNA: TGTGCCAGCTCACCATACCAATTAGGCTCCTACAATGAGCAGTTCTTC. The encoded protein is CASSPYQLGSYNEQFF.

This clonotype is judged medium-sized (0.01 to 0.1%). The V gene is TRBV3-1, the J gene TRBJ1-4; D perhaps matches TRBD1 (5 bases). This CDR3 is built from 15 residues. The germline V gene encodes CDR1 LGHDT and CDR2 YNNKEL (reference sequence). V lost 0 bases and J lost 10, with 15 bases in between. DNA for the CDR3: TGTGCCAGCAGCCAAGATGGGCAGTGGGACCGAAAACTGTTTTTT. This encodes CASSQDGQWDRKLFF.

This clonotype was recorded many times. The V gene is TRBV5-1, the J gene TRBJ2-1; possible D gene TRBD1, 6 bases. Germline CDR1 and CDR2: SGHRS and YFSETQ. The CDR3 contains 15 residues. V was trimmed by 4 bases and J by 8 bases, leaving 19 bases between them. The CDR3, as DNA: TGCGCCAGCAGCCCGGGCCTAGGGAGACAGGATGAGCAGTTCTTC. It codes for CASSPGLGRQDEQFF.

There are many counts of this clonotype. This chain joins TRBV5-1 and TRBJ2-1; 10 bases are a match to TRBD2. CDR3 size: 15 residues. Trimming cost V 7 bases and J 1 base; bases outside gene matches: 5. Germline CDR1 SGHRS, CDR2 YFSETQ. The CDR3, as DNA: TGCGCCAGCGGCGTTAGCGGGGGGTCCTACAATGAGCAGTTCTTC. Amino acid sequence: CASGVSGGSYNEQFF.

The CDR3 DNA sequence: TGTGCCAGCTCACAGGGTCCGCATGAGCAGTTCTTC. It translates to CASSQGPHEQFF. The genes are TRBV18 and TRBJ2-1; D not certain. Trimming removed 4 bases at V and 8 bases at J, with 9 bases between. Germline loops: CDR1 KGHSH, CDR2 LQKENI. This CDR3 has 12 amino acids.